The 10 T cell receptor beta chains below were found in one sample sequenced in a study of CD8 T cells in Susac syndrome. Random hexamers were used to reverse transcribe an amount of about 0.45 to 1 ug RNA. TCRdb re-analysed the immunoSEQ multiplex PCR reads in MiXCR, keeping a single row per CDR3 protein. The table includes some 190,000 distinct CDR3 sequences, 90% to 95% detected once. Sequencing was done on a sample of CD4+ T cells from PBMCs. Receptors originate from a human donor in good health.

The J gene is TRBJ2-5, the V gene TRBV24-1, with 9 bases lining up with TRBD1. This CDR3 region has 16 residues. With V trimmed by 4 bases and J by 5 bases, 10 bases remained unmatched. Germline values: CDR1 KGHDR, CDR2 SFDVKD. The CDR3 loop reads CATSEGTGGAGETQYF. CDR3 DNA sequence: TGTGCCACCAGTGAGGGCACAGGGGGCGCAGGGGAGACCCAGTACTTC.

The V gene is TRBV29-1, the J gene TRBJ2-1, with D perhaps TRBD2 (5 bases). The CDR3 is 14 amino acids. Germline CDR1 reads SQVTM; CDR2 reads ANQGSEA. V was clipped by 7 bases and J by 0 bases, with 13 bases between them. CDR3 amino acids: CSDRLRSSYNEQFF. The CDR3 DNA follows: TGCAGCGATAGACTACGCAGCTCCTACAATGAGCAGTTCTTC.

The chain employs TRBV7-2 and TRBJ2-7, with D possibly TRBD1 on 6 matching bases. CDR3 size: 12 residues. V lost 5 bases and J 6 bases, leaving 11 bases between the germline ends. Germline V gives CDR1 SGHTA, CDR2 FQGNSA. CDR3 coding DNA: TGTGCCAGCAGCGACGACAGGCTCGAGCAGTACTTC. Its protein product is CASSDDRLEQYF.

The gene calls are TRBV23-1 and TRBJ1-2; D gene ambiguous. Being an ORF, TRBV23-1 has a function that is uncertain. Trimming cost V 9 bases and J 3 bases, with 11 bases left between them. The CDR3 consists of 12 residues. The CDR3 nucleotides read TGCGCCAGGGTTCTGGTACACTATGGCTACACCTTC. Translating it yields CARVLVHYGYTF.

This rearrangement joins TRBV29-1 to TRBJ2-3; possible D gene TRBD2, 5 bases. Trimming cost V 7 bases and J 1 base, with 15 bases left between them. Germline CDR1 SQVTM, CDR2 ANQGSEA. The CDR3 runs to 14 residues. CDR3 DNA sequence: TGCAGCGCCAGCGGTACGTCAGGCACAGATACGCAGTATTTT. Amino acid sequence: CSASGTSGTDTQYF.

The rearrangement links TRBV24-1 to TRBJ2-1; weak D call: TRBD1 (5 bases). Germline V gives CDR1 KGHDR, CDR2 SFDVKD. The length of the CDR3 is 16 residues. The ends were cut back, 0 bases at V and 5 bases at J, with 13 bases in the middle. The CDR3 sequence: CATSDLRAGLNNEQFF. CDR3 coding DNA: TGTGCCACCAGTGATTTGAGGGCAGGGCTAAACAATGAGCAGTTCTTC.

The genes are TRBV7-2 and TRBJ1-5; D is possibly TRBD1 (5 bases). V was shortened by 5 bases and J by 6 bases, with 14 bases between the two germline ends. CDR3 length equals 14 residues. Germline V gene lookup returns CDR1 SGHTA and CDR2 FQGNSA. CDR3 nucleotide sequence: TGTGCCAGCAGCGATAGGAAGGGGCTTCAGCCCCAGCATTTT. Protein product: CASSDRKGLQPQHF.

The rearrangement joins TRBV29-1 to TRBJ1-4; 7 nucleotides line up with TRBD1. Per the germline V gene, CDR1 is SQVTM and CDR2 is ANQGSEA. The V segment lost 7 bases and the J segment 4 bases; nucleotides outside the gene matches: 6. This CDR3 has 13 residues. The CDR3 loop reads CSADGTDNEKLFF. CDR3 sequence (DNA): TGCAGCGCGGACGGGACAGATAATGAAAAACTGTTTTTT.

V and J are TRBV2 and TRBJ2-5; D not resolved. V lost 3 bases, J lost 1 base, and 9 bases lay in between. The CDR3 is 14 amino acids. Per germline, CDR1 SNHLY and CDR2 FYNNEI. CDR3 in amino acids: CASSDTLGQETQYF. CDR3 DNA sequence: TGTGCCAGCAGTGACACTCTAGGCCAAGAGACCCAGTACTTC.

V and J are TRBV7-2 and TRBJ2-5; 13 positions agree with TRBD2. Germline-derived CDR1 and CDR2 are SGHTA and FQGNSA. The trim removed 5 bases at V and 5 bases at J, leaving 8 bases unmatched. This CDR3 spans 16 amino acids. The CDR3 bases are TGTGCCAGCAGCCCACCGGGACTAGCGGGGCGGGAGACCCAGTACTTC. It is translated as CASSPPGLAGRETQYF. The full variable domain, its missing parts supplied by reference TRBV7-2 and TRBJ2-5, is GAGVSQSPSNKVTEKGKDVELRCDPISGHTALYWYRQSLGQGLEFLIYFQGNSAPDKSGLPSDRFSAERTGGSVSTLTIQRTQQEDSAVYLCASSPPGLAGRETQYFGPGTRLLVL.